This T cell receptor (beta chain) was sequenced during a study of control samples from healthy donors and cancer patients. Some clones are missing from TCRdb's copy, which holds only in-frame ones; the method was immunoSEQ multiplex PCR. The sample shows tens of thousands of clones, 70% of them seen only once. This clone has a handful of counts. The length of the CDR3 is 14 residues. V lost 0 bases, J lost 4 bases, and 2 bases stayed unmatched. Germline CDR1 reads SGDLS; CDR2 reads YYNGEE. This chain links TRBV9 with TRBJ2-3; 7 nucleotides match TRBD1. The sequence came from a male donor with melanoma. The source material was formalin-fixed, paraffin-embedded tissue. CDR3 sequence (DNA): TGTGCCAGCAGCGTAGGAGGGGGCCCAGATACGCAGTATTTT. It translates to CASSVGGGPDTQYF.